These T cell receptor beta chains were read from a single sample in a study of T cell responses to AZD1222 COVID-19 vaccine. Sequencing was performed with immunoSEQ multiplex PCR; in TCRdb, only in-frame clones are kept and a portion is missing. The profile shows about 110,000 clones, 70% to 90% of them singletons. The sequencing used peripheral blood, collected 28 days after the second AZD1222 dose. These receptors were collected from an adult who received the AZD1222 COVID-19 vaccine. Each CDR3 is given with its conserved first and last residue.

j_gene | v_gene | CDR3aa
TRBJ2-6 | TRBV12-3/TRBV12-4 | CASRSPGANVLTF
TRBJ2-3 | TRBV4-1 | CASSQDFRLGIGTDTQYF
TRBJ2-7 | TRBV30 | CAWTESSGTYEQYF
TRBJ1-2 | TRBV30 | CVGQSDGYTF
TRBJ2-6 | TRBV28 | CASSFGGISGANVLTF
TRBJ1-5 | TRBV24-1 | CATSEEGGNQPQHF
TRBJ2-7 | TRBV2 | CASLFRGHSYEQYF
TRBJ1-2 | TRBV28 | CASSPGDRPIYGYTF
TRBJ1-2 | TRBV11-1 | CASSFGVVGYGYTF
TRBJ2-7 | TRBV12-3/TRBV12-4 | CASSLNRDRAKYF
TRBJ2-5 | TRBV9 | CASSVSSGGPGNQETQYF
TRBJ2-7 | TRBV3-1/TRBV3-2 | CASSQRAGVTSEQYF
TRBJ2-7 | TRBV7-9 | CASSLEVGLYEQYF
TRBJ1-3 | TRBV9 | CASSVRTGDPSGNTIYF
TRBJ2-6 | TRBV5-6 | CASSLVGEKGSGANVLTF
TRBJ1-2 | TRBV9 | CASSPGLTGFLLANYGYTF
TRBJ1-5 | TRBV5-1 | CASSPRTGGNQPQHF
TRBJ2-7 | TRBV2 | CASGGDVSYEQYF
TRBJ1-4 | TRBV5-8 | CASSAGTGGGTNEKLFF
TRBJ2-7 | TRBV5-1 | CASSLGEFSSDEQYF
TRBJ2-7 | TRBV5-4 | CASSPTTSPYEQYF
TRBJ2-3 | TRBV19 | CASSIGQLSTDTQYF
TRBJ1-3 | TRBV15 | CATSPWVNSGNTIYF
TRBJ1-1 | TRBV19 | CASSPWGQGIPEAFF
TRBJ1-5 | TRBV27 | CASSYKGYNNQPQHF
TRBJ2-7 | TRBV18 | CASSPPGHYEQYF
TRBJ1-2 | TRBV6-2/TRBV6-3 | CASSYGDGYGYTF
TRBJ1-2 | TRBV27 | CASRTGYNDGYTF
TRBJ1-1 | TRBV11-1 | CASSPPGGPKAFF
TRBJ1-2 | TRBV29-1 | CSVEGGTGVGYTF
TRBJ1-6 | TRBV6-5 | CASSYGGGANSSPLHF
TRBJ1-2 | TRBV27 | CASSWGQGRNGYTF
TRBJ2-7 | TRBV5-1 | CASSLSSGYSYEQYF
TRBJ1-4 | TRBV18 | CASSLMETGTNEKLFF
TRBJ2-1 | TRBV23-1 | CASSQLLGNEQFF
TRBJ2-7 | TRBV6-5 | CASSFDRDYEQYF